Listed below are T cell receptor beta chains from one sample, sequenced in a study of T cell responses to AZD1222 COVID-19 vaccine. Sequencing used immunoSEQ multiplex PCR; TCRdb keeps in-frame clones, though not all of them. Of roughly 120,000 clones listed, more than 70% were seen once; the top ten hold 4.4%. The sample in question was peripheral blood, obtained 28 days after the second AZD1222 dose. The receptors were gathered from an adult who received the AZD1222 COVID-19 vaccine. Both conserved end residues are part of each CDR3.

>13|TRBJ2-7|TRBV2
CASRPGDPYEQYF
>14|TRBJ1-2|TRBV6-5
CASSSQGIGYGYTF
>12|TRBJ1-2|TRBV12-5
CASGLVRGGYTF
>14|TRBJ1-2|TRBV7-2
CASSPYNPAYGYTF
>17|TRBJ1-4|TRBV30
CAWSGGDRFLTNEKLFF
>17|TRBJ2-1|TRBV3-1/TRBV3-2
CASSLTLGLGSYNEQFF
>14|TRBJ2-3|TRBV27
CASSLRGPPDTQYF
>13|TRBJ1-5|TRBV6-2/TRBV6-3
CASSYGGRQPQHF
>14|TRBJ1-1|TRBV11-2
CASSLVRYPGQDTF
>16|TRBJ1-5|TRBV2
CASSELRGGRNQPQHF
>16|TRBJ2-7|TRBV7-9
CASSVPTSGASYEQYF
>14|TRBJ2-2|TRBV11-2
CASSLGRGTGELFF
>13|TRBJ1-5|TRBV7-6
CASSLGGFQPQHF
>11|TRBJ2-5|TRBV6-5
CASGGQETQYF